This TCR beta chain stems from a study of blood T cell repertoires in COVID-19. The repertoire was sequenced with immunoSEQ multiplex PCR; TCRdb's copy has only in-frame clones and lacks some. Among about 160,000 clones, roughly 86% were seen once, and the ten largest hold roughly 7%. The CDR3 loop spans 12 amino acids. Trimming pared 0 bases from V and 9 bases from J, leaving 9 bases between. Germline CDR1 reads SNHLY; CDR2 reads FYNNEI. The chain carries TRBV2 and TRBJ2-7; no firm D call. The sequence came from a man in his fifties with active or convalescent COVID-19. The sample taken for sequencing was peripheral blood. CDR3 loop: CASSEAAVGQYF. DNA for the CDR3: TGTGCCAGCAGTGAAGCGGCAGTTGGGCAGTACTTC.